The T cell receptor beta chain described here comes from a study of blood T cells in healthy people across ages. Primers used in a second PCR of about 6 to 12 cycles were a sample-barcoded 5' primer and a J-beta primer mix. TCRdb redid the calling of the 5' RACE reads with MiXCR, one entry per CDR3 protein. The sample lists over a million distinct CDR3 sequences; less than 50% were seen once. This clonotype has a single count. What it recognizes is unknown. Study-wide points: Long-lived donors had more naive CD4+ cells and higher diversity than aged donors.

There are 13 residues in the CDR3. Germline values: CDR1 MNHEY, CDR2 SVGAGI. Trimming removed 6 bases at V and 7 bases at J, with 15 bases between. The people who gave samples were healthy Caucasians from Russia, aged roughly 6 to 100. Source material: blood. This chain joins TRBV6-5 and TRBJ1-2; D not resolved. This sequence originates from a woman aged 60-75 years in good health. Here the CDR3 reads CASRLTQAGGYTF. DNA of the CDR3: TGTGCCAGCAGGCTTACCCAAGCGGGTGGCTACACCTTC.